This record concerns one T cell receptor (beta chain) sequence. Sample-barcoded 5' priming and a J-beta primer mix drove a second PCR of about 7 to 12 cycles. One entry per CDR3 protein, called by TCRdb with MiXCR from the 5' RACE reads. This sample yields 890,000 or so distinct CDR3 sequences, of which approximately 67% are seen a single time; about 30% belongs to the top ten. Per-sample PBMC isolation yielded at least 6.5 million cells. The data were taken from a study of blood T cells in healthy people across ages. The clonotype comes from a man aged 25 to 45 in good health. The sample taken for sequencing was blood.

CDR3 sequence (DNA): TGTGCCAGCACCGCCTGGACAGCCTACGAGCAGTACTTC. Translated: CASTAWTAYEQYF. This chain joins TRBV12-3 or TRBV12-4 and TRBJ2-7; a weak D match, TRBD1 (6 bases). The CDR3 is 13 amino acids. The germline V and J ends were trimmed by 7 bases and 2 bases, with 12 bases remaining between them.